This T cell receptor (beta chain) was recovered during a study of cytomegalovirus exposure and HLA in healthy donors. Whole-study context: A prior analysis found roughly 110 million unique TCR beta sequences from 170 million or so T cells. Most donors, just over 80% of some 400 genotyped, fell in the Caucasian-associated ancestry cluster. The study, taken as a whole, reports: Roughly even sequencing depth across donors was the assumption behind the presence/absence analyses.

A remark on this clone: What it recognizes is unknown.

Both 60 Vbeta primers and 13 Jbeta primers went into the PCR. Assay used: immunoSEQ multiplex PCR; TCRdb lists only in-frame clones, some missing. The data show 130,000 or so clones, with about 87% seen just once and roughly 5.2% held by the top ten. The CDR3 is 14 residues long. CDR1 and CDR2 (germline): SGHDT, YYEEEE. V shed 1 base and J 3 bases; nucleotides not matched to a gene: 3. The chain employs TRBV5-6 and TRBJ2-7, with TRBD2 matching over 8 bases. The sequence was obtained from a woman aged 30 to 39 in good health and CMV-seronegative. The sequenced sample consisted of PBMCs. CDR3 sequence reads: CASSLTSGNYEQYF. The CDR3, as DNA: TGTGCCAGCAGCTTGACTAGCGGAAACTACGAGCAGTACTTC.